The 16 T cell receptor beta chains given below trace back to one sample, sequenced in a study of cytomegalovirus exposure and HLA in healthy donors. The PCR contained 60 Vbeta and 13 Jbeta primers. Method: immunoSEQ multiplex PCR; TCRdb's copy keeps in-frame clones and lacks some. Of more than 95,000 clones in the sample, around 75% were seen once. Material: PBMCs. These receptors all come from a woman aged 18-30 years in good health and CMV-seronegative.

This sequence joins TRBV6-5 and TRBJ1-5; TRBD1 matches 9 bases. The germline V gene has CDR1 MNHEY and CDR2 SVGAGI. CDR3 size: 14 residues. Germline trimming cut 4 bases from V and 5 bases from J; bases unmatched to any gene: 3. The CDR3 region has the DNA TGTGCCAGCAGTTCTGGGACAGGGTATCAGCCCCAGCATTTT. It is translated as CASSSGTGYQPQHF.

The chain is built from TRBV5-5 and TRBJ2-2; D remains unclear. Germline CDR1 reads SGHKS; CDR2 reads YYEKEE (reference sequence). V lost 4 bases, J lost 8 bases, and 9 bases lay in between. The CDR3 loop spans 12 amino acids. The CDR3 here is CASSLRHGELFF. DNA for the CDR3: TGTGCCAGCAGCCTACGTCATGGGGAGCTGTTTTTT.

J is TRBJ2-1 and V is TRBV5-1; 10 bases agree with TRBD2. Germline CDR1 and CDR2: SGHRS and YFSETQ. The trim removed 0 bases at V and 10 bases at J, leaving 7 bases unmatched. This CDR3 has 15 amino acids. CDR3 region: CASSLVSSGGGEQFF. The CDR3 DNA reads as TGCGCCAGCAGCTTGGTTTCTAGCGGGGGCGGGGAGCAGTTCTTC.

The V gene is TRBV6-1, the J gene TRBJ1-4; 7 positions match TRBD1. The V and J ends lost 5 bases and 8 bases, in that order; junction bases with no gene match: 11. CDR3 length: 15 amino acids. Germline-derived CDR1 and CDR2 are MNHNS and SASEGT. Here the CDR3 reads CASSFGQVRGEKLFF. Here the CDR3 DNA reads TGTGCCAGCAGTTTTGGACAGGTTCGAGGGGAAAAACTGTTTTTT.

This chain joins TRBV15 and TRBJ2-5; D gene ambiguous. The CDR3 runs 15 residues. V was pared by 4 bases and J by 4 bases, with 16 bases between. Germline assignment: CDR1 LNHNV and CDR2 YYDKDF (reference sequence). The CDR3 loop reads CATSTRLSGLETQYF. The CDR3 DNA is TGTGCCACCAGCACCCGTTTGAGTGGTTTAGAGACCCAGTACTTC.

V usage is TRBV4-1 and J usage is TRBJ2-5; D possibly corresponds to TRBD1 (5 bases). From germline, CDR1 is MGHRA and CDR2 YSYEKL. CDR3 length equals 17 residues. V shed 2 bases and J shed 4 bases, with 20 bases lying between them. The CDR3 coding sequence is TGCGCCAGCAGCCAACGACCATTCATAGGGGAAGGAGAGACCCAGTACTTC. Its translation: CASSQRPFIGEGETQYF.

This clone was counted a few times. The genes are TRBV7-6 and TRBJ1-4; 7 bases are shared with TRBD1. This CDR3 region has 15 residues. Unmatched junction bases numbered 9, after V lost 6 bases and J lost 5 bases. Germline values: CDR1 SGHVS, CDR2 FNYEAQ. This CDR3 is CASRREGRGNEKLFF. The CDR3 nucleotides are TGTGCCAGCAGGCGAGAGGGCAGGGGGAATGAAAAACTGTTTTTT.

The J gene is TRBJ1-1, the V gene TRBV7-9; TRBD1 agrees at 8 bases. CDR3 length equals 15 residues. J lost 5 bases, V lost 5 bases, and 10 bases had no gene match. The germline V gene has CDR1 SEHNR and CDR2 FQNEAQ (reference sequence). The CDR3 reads CASSQVPGTGTEAFF. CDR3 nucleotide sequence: TGTGCCAGCAGCCAAGTCCCAGGGACAGGAACTGAAGCTTTCTTT.

CDR3: CASRDRGAATNEKLFF. The CDR3, as DNA: TGTGCCAGCAGGGACAGGGGTGCCGCAACTAATGAAAAACTGTTTTTT. The J gene is TRBJ1-4, the V gene TRBV2; 9 bases match TRBD1. V trimming: 6 bases; J trimming: 0 bases; junction bases outside the gene matches: 5. CDR3 length: 16 amino acids. The V gene's germline CDR1 is SNHLY and CDR2 FYNNEI.

The chain's CDR3 is CASSQDIYLRTNTGELFF. The CDR3 DNA reads TGCGCCAGCAGCCAAGATATCTACTTAAGGACTAACACCGGGGAGCTGTTTTTT. The chain is built from TRBV4-1 and TRBJ2-2; D may be TRBD2 (5 bases). This CDR3 comprises 18 residues. Germline lookup yields CDR1 MGHRA and CDR2 YSYEKL. The V and J ends lost 0 bases and 2 bases respectively, with 16 bases between them.

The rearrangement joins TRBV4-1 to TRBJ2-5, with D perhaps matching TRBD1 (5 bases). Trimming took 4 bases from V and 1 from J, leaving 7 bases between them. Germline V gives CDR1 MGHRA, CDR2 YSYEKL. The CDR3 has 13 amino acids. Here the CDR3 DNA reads TGCGCCAGCAGCCTCCAGGGCCAAGAGACCCAGTACTTC. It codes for CASSLQGQETQYF.

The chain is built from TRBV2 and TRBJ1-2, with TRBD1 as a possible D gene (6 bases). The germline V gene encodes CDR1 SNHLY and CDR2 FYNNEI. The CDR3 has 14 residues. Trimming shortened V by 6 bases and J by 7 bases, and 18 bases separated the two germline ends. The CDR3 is CASRPGGAAVGYTF. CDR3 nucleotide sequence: TGTGCCAGCAGGCCCGGGGGGGCGGCCGTTGGCTACACCTTC.

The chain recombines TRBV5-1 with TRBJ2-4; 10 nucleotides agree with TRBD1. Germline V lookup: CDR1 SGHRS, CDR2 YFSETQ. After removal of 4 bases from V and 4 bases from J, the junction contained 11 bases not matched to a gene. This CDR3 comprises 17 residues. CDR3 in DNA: TGCGCCAGCAGCCGACCGGGACAGGGGATGGAGAAAAACATTCAGTACTTC. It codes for CASSRPGQGMEKNIQYF.

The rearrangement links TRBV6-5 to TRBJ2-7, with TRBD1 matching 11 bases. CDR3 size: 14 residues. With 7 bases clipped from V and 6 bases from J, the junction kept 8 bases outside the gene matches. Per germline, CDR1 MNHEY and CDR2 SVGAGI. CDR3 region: CASKGQGASFEQYF. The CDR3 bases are TGTGCCAGCAAAGGACAGGGGGCATCGTTCGAGCAGTACTTC.

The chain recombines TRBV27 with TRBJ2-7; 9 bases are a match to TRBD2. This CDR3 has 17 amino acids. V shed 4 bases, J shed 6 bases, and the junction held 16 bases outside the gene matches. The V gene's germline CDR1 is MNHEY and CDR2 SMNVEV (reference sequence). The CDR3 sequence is CASSSYPLLAGGVEQYF. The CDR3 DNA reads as TGTGCCAGCAGTTCATACCCTTTACTAGCGGGTGGGGTCGAGCAGTACTTC.

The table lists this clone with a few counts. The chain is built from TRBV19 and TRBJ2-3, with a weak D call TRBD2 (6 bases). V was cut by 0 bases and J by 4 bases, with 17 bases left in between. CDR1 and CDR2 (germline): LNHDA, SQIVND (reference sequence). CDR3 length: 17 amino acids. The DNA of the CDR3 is TGTGCCAGTAGTATAGATCTCCGACATCGGAGGGCAGATACGCAGTATTTT. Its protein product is CASSIDLRHRRADTQYF.